Listed here are 19 T cell receptor beta chains from one sample, sequenced in a study of identical twins. TCRdb itself ran the 5' RACE reads through MiXCR, one entry per CDR3 protein. The table has around 250,000 distinct CDR3 sequences, 12% seen once. This sample also belongs to another study, concerning yellow fever vaccine responses in identical twins.

The specimen was memory (CD45RO+) T cells sorted from blood. Receptors originate from a woman aged 18-29 years in good health.

The V gene is TRBV7-2, the J gene TRBJ2-2, with D hard to call. Deletions cut 3 bases from V and 7 bases from J, with 18 bases between. The CDR3 extends over 16 amino acids. Germline lookup yields CDR1 SGHTA and CDR2 FQGNSA. The CDR3 region has the DNA TGTGCCAGCAGCTTGATGGATACTAACCTTGGCGGGGAGCTGTTTTTT. This encodes CASSLMDTNLGGELFF. Full variable domain (remainder filled in from reference TRBV7-2 and TRBJ2-2): GAGVSQSPSNKVTEKGKDVELRCDPISGHTALYWYRQSLGQGLEFLIYFQGNSAPDKSGLPSDRFSAERTGGSVSTLTIQRTQQEDSAVYLCASSLMDTNLGGELFFGEGSRLTVL.

The chain is built from TRBV7-3 and TRBJ1-6; no reliable D call. Germline assignment: CDR1 SGHTA and CDR2 FQGTGA. This CDR3 is built from 14 residues. V was cut by 1 base and J by 10 bases, with 11 bases left in between. DNA of the CDR3: TGTGCCAGCAGCTTAAATCCGGCGAACTCACCCCTCCACTTT. It specifies CASSLNPANSPLHF.

This clonotype was observed a handful of times. V gene TRBV12-3 or TRBV12-4 combines with J gene TRBJ2-2; D perhaps matches TRBD1 (6 bases). This CDR3 is built from 16 residues. Trimming removed 6 bases from V and 1 base from J, with 15 bases in between. The CDR3 loop reads CASSFTGKRNTGELFF. The CDR3 DNA sequence: TGTGCCAGCAGCTTTACAGGGAAGCGGAACACCGGGGAGCTGTTTTTT.

In its sample, this clonotype was seen many times. V usage is TRBV6-5 and J usage is TRBJ1-2, with a possible D match to TRBD1 (5 bases). The germline V and J ends were trimmed by 5 bases and 2 bases, with 12 bases remaining between them. The CDR3 is made up of 14 amino acids. CDR1 is MNHEY and CDR2 is SVGAGI in the germline V gene. CDR3 nucleotide sequence: TGTGCCAGCAGTAACCAGGGAACCAACTATGGCTACACCTTC. This codes for CASSNQGTNYGYTF.

This clonotype occurred many times. The genes are TRBV29-1 and TRBJ2-1, with TRBD2 matching 10 bases. The germline gives CDR1 SQVTM, CDR2 ANQGSEA. Trimming took 7 bases from V and 5 from J; bases not matched to a gene: 11. The CDR3 is made up of 15 amino acids. The CDR3 sequence is CSGVGPSGGDNEQFF. The CDR3 nucleotides read TGCAGCGGTGTCGGGCCTAGCGGGGGAGACAATGAGCAGTTCTTC.

This clonotype was observed a few times. This rearrangement joins TRBV15 to TRBJ2-2, with TRBD2 matching 10 bases. CDR1 LNHNV and CDR2 YYDKDF come from the germline V gene (reference sequence). The CDR3 is made up of 15 amino acids. V was clipped by 9 bases and J by 2 bases; unmatched bases: 6. The CDR3 loop is CATQSGRANTGELFF. Written as DNA, the CDR3 is TGTGCCACACAAAGCGGGAGGGCAAACACCGGGGAGCTGTTTTTT.

This clonotype has only a few counts. This chain joins TRBV7-2 and TRBJ2-7; 9 positions match TRBD1. In germline, CDR1 is SGHTA, CDR2 FQGNSA. The CDR3 length is 15 residues. V dropped 3 bases and J dropped 4; count of bases not matched to a gene: 7. The CDR3 is CASSLVQGAMYEQYF. In DNA, the CDR3 is TGTGCCAGCAGCTTGGTACAGGGGGCGATGTACGAGCAGTACTTC.

The chain combines TRBV20-1 with TRBJ2-5; 11 positions match TRBD1. The junction had 4 bases not matched to a gene; V was cut back by 3 bases and J by 4 bases. The germline V gene encodes CDR1 DFQATT and CDR2 SNEGSKA (reference sequence). There are 14 residues in the CDR3. The CDR3 nucleotides are TGCAGTGCTAGTCGCGGGACAGGGGGAGAGACCCAGTACTTC. This gives the protein CSASRGTGGETQYF.

This chain's CDR3 is CASSLYEKLFF. CDR3 coding DNA: TGTGCCAGCAGTTTGTATGAAAAACTGTTTTTT. V gene TRBV12-3 or TRBV12-4 combines with J gene TRBJ1-4; D gene ambiguous. Deletions cut 3 bases from V and 6 bases from J, with 2 bases between. This CDR3 is built from 11 residues.

This clonotype has a count of ten or more. The chain couples TRBV6-5 to TRBJ1-5; D is uncertain. From germline, CDR1 is MNHEY and CDR2 SVGAGI. V lost 4 bases to trimming and J lost 0 bases, with 7 bases between them. This CDR3 has 14 amino acids. CDR3 DNA: TGTGCCAGCAGTTTATCAGATAGCAATCAGCCCCAGCATTTT. It encodes CASSLSDSNQPQHF.

The CDR3 DNA is TGTGCCATCATGAAAGGGGGCAATGAGCAGTTCTTC. Protein: CAIMKGGNEQFF. The chain combines TRBV10-3 with TRBJ2-1; a possible D gene is TRBD1 (6 bases). The CDR3 consists of 12 residues. Germline V gene data show CDR1 as ENHRY and CDR2 as SYGVKD. V was shortened by 7 bases and J by 6 bases, with 10 bases between the two germline ends.

V is TRBV7-9 and J is TRBJ1-1, with D tentatively TRBD1 (6 bases). Germline CDR1 SEHNR, CDR2 FQNEAQ (reference sequence). This CDR3 is 16 amino acids long. The V gene lost 5 bases and the J gene lost 4 bases, with 20 bases spanning the gap. CDR3 sequence reads: CASSPSGRGYGTEAFF. Written as DNA, the CDR3 is TGTGCCAGCAGCCCCTCCGGGAGGGGGTATGGCACTGAAGCTTTCTTT.

Only a few counts were recorded for this clonotype. V gene TRBV29-1 combines with J gene TRBJ2-7; D may be TRBD2 (6 bases). The V and J ends lost 6 bases and 4 bases respectively, with 16 bases between them. Germline V lookup: CDR1 SQVTM, CDR2 ANQGSEA. The CDR3 has 13 amino acids. CDR3 sequence: CSVLASEGYEQYF. CDR3 DNA sequence: TGCAGCGTCTTAGCGTCGGAGGGGTACGAGCAGTACTTC.

The chain carries TRBV7-9 and TRBJ2-1, with 10 bases lining up with TRBD1. V was pared by 4 bases and J by 7 bases, with 7 bases of the junction left unmatched. CDR1 SEHNR and CDR2 FQNEAQ come from the germline V gene (reference sequence). The CDR3 covers 15 residues. CDR3 sequence (DNA): TGTGCCAGCAGCTATGGGACAGGGGTGGGGAATGAGCAGTTCTTC. This gives the protein CASSYGTGVGNEQFF.

The J gene is TRBJ2-3, the V gene TRBV7-2; TRBD1 or TRBD2 may be the D gene (5 bases each). The CDR3 length is 14 residues. Germline CDR1 reads SGHTA; CDR2 reads FQGNSA. V was clipped by 5 bases and J by 2 bases, with 11 bases between them. The CDR3 nucleotides are TGTGCCAGCAGCAACCGGGGCCCCACAGATACGCAGTATTTT. Translating gives CASSNRGPTDTQYF.

The J gene is TRBJ2-3, the V gene TRBV3-1; 11 bases agree with TRBD2. The CDR3 spans 17 residues. J lost 5 bases, V lost 3 bases, and 10 bases had no gene match. CDR1 and CDR2 (germline): LGHDT, YNNKEL (reference sequence). The CDR3 nucleotides are TGTGCCAGCAGCCACGGGAAACTAGCGGGAGTAGGAGATACGCAGTATTTT. Translating gives CASSHGKLAGVGDTQYF.

This clonotype was observed a handful of times. This chain joins TRBV7-6 and TRBJ2-2; 11 nucleotides match TRBD1. The CDR3 spans 17 residues. Germline V gene sequence: CDR1 SGHVS, CDR2 FNYEAQ. With 5 bases clipped from V and 4 bases from J, the junction kept 9 bases outside the gene matches. CDR3 sequence (DNA): TGTGCCAGCAGCCAGGGACAGGGGGGCCAATTCACCGGGGAGCTGTTTTTT. This encodes CASSQGQGGQFTGELFF.

Here the CDR3 reads CASSHRDNEQFF. DNA of the CDR3: TGTGCCAGCAGTCATAGGGACAATGAGCAGTTCTTC. The chain is built from TRBV12-3 or TRBV12-4 and TRBJ2-1; D unresolved. V dropped 5 bases and J dropped 5 bases, with 7 bases sitting between them. The CDR3 runs 12 residues.

The chain combines TRBV6-5 with TRBJ2-5; D not resolved. The ends were cut back, 0 bases at V and 9 bases at J, with 14 bases in the middle. Per germline, CDR1 MNHEY and CDR2 SVGAGI. The length of the CDR3 is 14 residues. The CDR3 is CASSYSDTRPAQYF. The CDR3 nucleotides are TGTGCCAGCAGTTACTCGGATACCAGGCCGGCCCAGTACTTC.